This T cell receptor beta chain was captured by sequencing in a study of T cells expressing NK-cell markers. Study observations and caveats: CD8+ T cells in roughly six donors included dominant NKG2C+ clonotypes at 1.0-7.0%. Whether expanded NKG2C+ T cell clones were HCMV-specific remained unclear. The leading position in the CD3+CD56-NKG2C+ fraction of a handful of donors also went to these clonotypes.

With regard to this clonotype: The antigen remains unidentified.

This CDR3 region has 14 residues. The germline V gene encodes CDR1 DFQATT and CDR2 SNEGSKA (reference sequence). UMIs accompanied the 5'RACE template switching by which TCR beta cDNA was made. After re-calling the 5' RACE reads, TCRdb lists one entry per CDR3 protein, DNA absent. This sample contains roughly 300,000 distinct CDR3 sequences. The chain couples TRBV20-1 to TRBJ1-5; TCRdb returns TRBD1, unconfirmable since there is no DNA. The sequencing sample was made of blood T cells: a sorted CD56 or NKG2C T cell subset, CD4+ or CD8+ T cells, or bulk PBMC T cells (not recorded which). The TCR was taken from a woman aged 18 to 69 in good health. CDR3 sequence reads: CSARGDRGYQPQHF.